This T cell receptor beta chain was captured by sequencing in a study of cytomegalovirus exposure and HLA in healthy donors (dated by TCRdb to the late 2010s). Study-level background: An earlier analysis of roughly 500 of the donors reported more than 250 Gb of sequence data and 117 million unique TCR beta sequences from 150 million to 200 million T cells. Around 320 gigabases of sequencing data and approximately 85 million unique TCR sequences were included in an early release covering about 700 HLA-typed donors. Of the 350 to 400 genotyped donors, about 84% fell in the genetic ancestry cluster associated with self-reported Caucasian donors. The study was designed to test whether signatures of past pathogen exposure could be identified by cataloging public T cell receptors. The study used immunosequencing to profile the T cell repertoires of approximately 640 subjects and linked those repertoires to cytomegalovirus serostatus. A separate validation cohort of roughly 120 different subjects was used in addition to the 666-subject first cohort. To predict cytomegalovirus infection status, the study brought together high-throughput TCR immunosequencing, statistical association of individual TCRs with disease status, and machine learning. A later analysis re-examined previously published TCR beta repertoires from over 500 donors and added high-resolution HLA genotyping to investigate patterns of TCR occurrence. The later analysis used no new phenotypic data to find candidate immune exposures, relying instead on TCR beta sequences and their occurrence across donors. In an earlier analysis of around 540 of the donors, high-throughput TCR beta sequencing was used to judge whether each TCR beta V gene segment behaved as functional or pseudogenic. Alongside the repertoire data, information on donor age, sex, ethnicity and CMV serostatus was compiled. In a later genetic analysis, genome-wide SNP genotypes for about three fifths of the roughly 670 donors were used, and that subset was treated as a discovery cohort. Every repertoire in the discovery cohort had been generated on one and the same sequencing platform. HLA typing covered class I and class II loci at four-digit resolution. The number of donors typed differed by locus, with 629-630 for A, B, C, DRB1 and DQB1, roughly 520 for DQA1, some 570 for DPA1, and around 450 for DPB1. About 5 DR-DQ haplotypes were handled as single units for association and clustering, since linkage in the cohort was strong. Among roughly 400 genotyped donors of the cohort, an average of about 240,000 unique TCR beta nucleotide sequences were sequenced per donor, approximately 20% of them non-productive.

The CDR3 contains 15 residues, cysteine and phenylalanine counted. Only the CDR3 region is kept as DNA, spanning 45 bases read in frame from base 1. In the germline V gene (reference sequence), CDR1 corresponds to MNHEY and CDR2 to SMNVEV. The V end loses 6 bases and the J end loses 0 bases, and a stretch of 14 bases separates them. The method behind the library was the immunoSEQ multiplex PCR assay. A mixture of 60 forward primers for TCR Vbeta segments and 13 reverse primers for TCR Jbeta segments was used in the multiplex PCR. The CDR3 region of rearranged TCR beta genes was amplified from genomic DNA by a multiplex PCR assay. On the Illumina HiSeq System, the amplified TCR beta libraries were sequenced as 87-base-pair reads. Concerning the study's data processing: A later analysis tallied roughly 76 million unique TCR beta chains across the 666 repertoires, and some 10 million of those chains were shared by two or more donors. To remove PCR and sequencing errors, raw reads were error-corrected and collapsed into unique sequences using a nearest-neighbor algorithm that merged closely related sequences. V, D and J gene segments were assigned by aligning CDR3 sequences to IMGT reference sequences. For a sequence to be retained, a match of at least six nucleotides was required to both a V gene segment and a J gene segment. A rearrangement counted as productive if the CDR3 had no stop codons and remained in frame with V and J, and every other rearrangement counted as non-productive. CDR3 was defined according to IMGT convention as the region running from the second conserved V-encoded cysteine to the conserved J-encoded phenylalanine. The earlier analysis of roughly 590 of the donors excluded any sequence lacking an unambiguous match to a single V gene segment. In an earlier analysis of approximately 590 of the donors, V segments were called functional above 56.7% productive rearrangements and were called segregating when the between-donor standard deviation exceeded 5%. To diagnose cytomegalovirus status from the catalog of TCR beta chain sequences, a statistical classification framework was built. V and J gene assignment, in a later analysis, came from comparing TCR nucleotide sequences with IMGT/GENE-DB human TR gene sequences. Using the TCRdist pipeline, a later analysis assigned CDR3 sequences along with most-parsimonious VDJ recombination scenarios. In a later analysis, every TCR beta chain was defined by the combination of its CDR3 amino acid sequence and its V-gene family, and reads without a unique V-gene family were dropped. To address suspected cross-contamination and a sequencing artifact, a later analysis removed several hundred highly shared, low-generation-probability nucleotide sequences. A later analysis calculated a clonal expansion index for each public chain from normalized within-repertoire ranks of inferred template counts. A later analysis computed generation probabilities with a VDJ recombination model fitted to out-of-frame rearrangements, and checked the results against IGoR. A later analysis scored TCR-TCR, TCR-HLA and TCR-CMV co-occurrence with hypergeometric tests, applying a repertoire-size bias correction to TCR pairs. False discovery rates were estimated in a later analysis by permuting HLA or CMV assignments 20 times. In a later analysis, co-occurring TCRs were grouped with DBSCAN, and TCRdist sequence similarity was added when clustering was performed within HLA-allele-positive subsets. Repertoires with fewer than 30,000 or more than 120,000 public chains, plus five repertoires with anomalous nucleotide sharing, were excluded from co-occurrence clustering. TCRdb mirrors the immuneACCESS table, restricted to in-frame sequences. Some clones are absent from its copies; in checked studies, under half trace to an unresolved V gene, and the reason for the others is unknown. V and J calls and clone size are as listed in that table; D and trimming were resolved from the DNA. This sample comprises over 150,000 clones, roughly 70% of them detected only once. Less than 3.5% of the sample is taken by the ten largest.

The cohort was made up of approximately 700 healthy bone marrow donors. All cohort members were sampled while nominally healthy, although unrecorded immune exposures were likely present. The donor tested CMV seropositive, placing the donor among the 310 or so seropositive members of the cohort. A peripheral blood sample was provided by each donor, and peripheral blood mononuclear cells were used for TCR beta sequencing. Genomic DNA was extracted from the blood cell samples with the Qiagen DNeasy Blood Extraction Kit. What the work shows at the level of the full study, not this receptor alone: The cohort was sequenced for TCR beta chains only, and without alpha or paired-chain data the features that could be detected were limited. V-gene and J-gene trimming of TCR beta chains was associated with a missense DCLRE1C variant in a later genetic analysis, and the association was replicated in an independent cohort. Most TCR sequences were seen in very few donors, while some public TCRs were found in many individuals. A later genetic analysis reported fewer N-insertions in productive TCRs among donors in an Asian-associated ancestry cluster than the approximately 670-donor mean. A later analysis found that most CMV-associated TCR beta chains appeared HLA-restricted, with HLA associations seemingly driven largely by CMV exposure. A total of roughly 160 TCR beta chains were listed by the study as associated with cytomegalovirus. The authors suggested that the approach could potentially be extended to other disease states and immunological phenotypes. A later analysis reported that several top co-occurrence clusters appeared linked to parvovirus B19, influenza, CMV and Epstein-Barr virus. A cluster of highly shared sequence variants was judged likely to represent a technical artifact of the sequencing pipeline. At a false discovery rate of 0.05, a later analysis linked under 20,000 TCR beta sequences to specific HLA alleles. In an earlier analysis of 450 to 750 of the donors, most TCR beta V segments appeared in productive rearrangements about 87% or about 30% of the time, broadly matching IMGT annotations. Because the 87-base-pair reads could not distinguish some IMGT-functional V segments, including TRBV6-2 and TRBV6-3, those segments were excluded. The only immune exposure information available for the cohort was CMV serostatus. Roughly uniform sequencing depth across donors was assumed in presence/absence analyses, although this assumption may not hold. In a later analysis, TCR association rates were found to vary across HLA loci, with the most associated TCRs seen for DRB1 alleles and the fewest for HLA-C alleles. In vitro tests confirmed that a few of the cytomegalovirus-associated TCR beta chains recognize cytomegalovirus antigens. When HLA alleles, especially DR and DQ, strongly co-occurred, TCR associations were difficult to assign to individual alleles. Correlated functional status among segregating V segments might be attributable to linkage disequilibrium, but an unknown experimental factor could not be ruled out. The earlier analysis of approximately 560 of the donors excluded 15 to 20 rarely observed V segments, including chromosome 9 orphons, because counts were too low. Because HLA typing was unavailable for some donors at each locus, only the typed subset was used in association tests. The classifier was reported to diagnose cytomegalovirus status with high specificity and sensitivity in both the original cohort and the validation cohort. A later analysis found that HLA-associated TCR beta chains were more clonally expanded and had lower generation probabilities than equally common non-associated chains. A further reported finding was that TCR beta sequences accurately predicted the HLA-A and HLA-B alleles for most subjects in the first cohort.

This clone showed up just once. Its antigen remains undetermined. Base qualities are not recorded, but no much larger clone differs from it by a single base. The sample was PBMCs. The V and J segments used are TRBV27 and TRBJ1-1; the D gene is unclear. The clonotype was recovered from a woman aged 40 to 55 in good health and CMV-seropositive. The sequenced DNA is TGTGCCAGCAGCCCCATTGAGGCCGTGAACACTGAAGCTTTCTTT. This yields the protein CASSPIEAVNTEAFF.